This TCR beta chain stems from a study of cytomegalovirus exposure and HLA in healthy donors. The PCR had 60 Vbeta and 13 Jbeta primers. Using immunoSEQ multiplex PCR, the repertoire was profiled, and TCRdb retains in-frame clones only, with some absent. The sample table sets out 75,000 to 100,000 clones. The germline V gene encodes CDR1 SGDLS and CDR2 YYNGEE. The germline V and J ends were trimmed by 0 bases and 7 bases, with 16 bases remaining between them. This CDR3 is 16 amino acids long. The sequenced sample consisted of PBMCs. The chain uses TRBV9 and TRBJ2-2, with D possibly being TRBD2 (5 bases). This TCR came from a woman aged 55-69 years in good health and CMV-seronegative. The CDR3, as DNA: TGTGCCAGCAGCGTAGTTCCTAGCCCAGATGACGGGGAGCTGTTTTTT. Translated: CASSVVPSPDDGELFF.